These 20 T cell receptor beta chains share one sample of origin, sequenced in a study of sequential checkpoint blockade in melanoma. The sample's treatment: randomized to nivolumab then ipilimumab (arm A) or the reverse (arm B). Data came from immunoSEQ multiplex PCR; TCRdb stores just in-frame clones and leaves some out. The sample includes approximately 23,000 clones, 80% of them seen just once. The sequencing used CD8+ T cells sorted from blood (inferred from file names), collected from a patient given nivolumab and ipilimumab in sequence. The receptors here all came from a human donor with melanoma.

The DNA for the CDR3 is TGTGCCAGCAGTTCCGATCCAGCGGGGGGGCTCGAGCAGTACTTC. Its protein is CASSSDPAGGLEQYF. This sequence joins TRBV27 and TRBJ2-5; 10 bases fit TRBD2. The end of the DNA aligns better with TRBJ2-7, so the J call may be wrong. CDR1 and CDR2 from the germline V gene are MNHEY and SMNVEV (reference sequence). The CDR3 length is 15 residues.

This clone was found once. This sequence joins TRBV6-1 and TRBJ2-3; 11 bases fit TRBD1. The V segment lost 1 base and the J segment 4 bases; nucleotides outside the gene matches: 1. This CDR3 has 15 residues. Looked up from germline, CDR1 is MNHNS and CDR2 is SASEGT. The CDR3 protein is CASSEGGQGADTQYF. The CDR3 bases are TGTGCCAGCAGTGAAGGGGGACAGGGGGCAGATACGCAGTATTTT.

The chain employs TRBV11-3 and TRBJ1-1, with D possibly matching TRBD1 (6 bases). The CDR3 covers 15 residues. V lost 3 bases and J lost 1, with 12 bases in between. Per the germline V gene, CDR1 is SGHNT and CDR2 is YENEEA. The CDR3, as DNA: TGTGCCAGCAGCTTCGGTGGGGGCCCGAACACTGAAGCTTTCTTT. Translating it yields CASSFGGGPNTEAFF. Full variable domain (missing parts from reference TRBV11-3 and TRBJ1-1): EAGVVQSPRYKIIEKKQPVAFWCNPISGHNTLYWYLQNLGQGPELLIRYENEEAVDDSQLPKDRFSAERLKGVDSTLKIQPAELGDSAVYLCASSFGGGPNTEAFFGQGTRLTVV.

The chain is built from TRBV10-3 and TRBJ2-7, with D unclear. Germline lookup yields CDR1 ENHRY and CDR2 SYGVKD. Trimming removed 5 bases at V and 2 bases at J, with 7 bases between. The CDR3 is 12 amino acids. CDR3 coding DNA: TGTGCCATCAGTCCCACTGCCTACGAGCAGTACTTC. It codes for CAISPTAYEQYF.

V is TRBV13 and J is TRBJ2-1; D is unresolved. Germline V gene data show CDR1 as PRHDT and CDR2 as FYEKMQ (reference sequence). V shed 5 bases and J shed 7 bases, with 12 bases lying between them. The length of the CDR3 is 13 residues. The DNA of the CDR3 is TGTGCCAGCAGCCGAGCCCCAAGTAATGAGCAGTTCTTC. Amino acids: CASSRAPSNEQFF.

V usage is TRBV6-5 and J usage is TRBJ2-2; D gene ambiguous. CDR1 is MNHEY and CDR2 is SVGAGI in the germline V gene. The length of the CDR3 is 13 residues. Trimming took 5 bases from V and 1 from J, leaving 5 bases between them. The CDR3 nucleotides read TGTGCCAGCAGTGTAGTGAACACCGGGGAGCTGTTTTTT. Its translation: CASSVVNTGELFF.

This clone has just one count. The V and J genes are TRBV5-1 and TRBJ2-7; 7 nucleotides agree with TRBD1. V shed 3 bases, J shed 3 bases, and the junction held 3 bases outside the gene matches. This CDR3 region has 13 residues. Germline loops: CDR1 SGHRS, CDR2 YFSETQ. CDR3 amino acids: CASSSGTVYEQYF. The DNA for the CDR3 is TGCGCCAGCAGCTCCGGGACAGTCTACGAGCAGTACTTC.

Only a few counts were recorded for this clone. The chain links TRBV27 to TRBJ2-7; 9 bases agree with TRBD1. This CDR3 has 16 residues. Trimming cost V 3 bases and J 7 bases; bases outside gene matches: 13. Germline lookup yields CDR1 MNHEY and CDR2 SMNVEV (reference sequence). This CDR3 is CASSLMAGQGLGEQYF. The CDR3 nucleotides read TGTGCCAGCAGTTTGATGGCGGGACAGGGCCTGGGTGAGCAGTACTTC.

This rearrangement joins TRBV7-9 to TRBJ1-5; 7 bases are a match to TRBD1. Germline-derived CDR1 and CDR2 are SEHNR and FQNEAQ (reference sequence). This CDR3 contains 14 residues. The V gene end was trimmed by 5 bases and the J gene end by 7 bases; junction bases not matched to a gene: 8. This chain's CDR3 is CASSGGDRVQPQHF. CDR3 nucleotide sequence: TGTGCCAGCAGCGGGGGTGACAGGGTCCAGCCCCAGCATTTT.

The V and J genes are TRBV27 and TRBJ2-5; 11 bases are a match to TRBD1. CDR3 length: 14 residues. Germline CDR1 and CDR2: MNHEY and SMNVEV (reference sequence). Trimming at V came to 6 bases and at J to 6 bases, leaving 6 bases not matched to a gene. The CDR3 nucleotides are TGTGCCAGCAGCTATGGACAGGGGGCGCAGACCCAGTACTTC. It yields the protein CASSYGQGAQTQYF.

The chain recombines TRBV4-1 with TRBJ1-5, with 7 bases lining up with TRBD1. CDR3 size: 16 residues. CDR1 and CDR2 from the germline V gene are MGHRA and YSYEKL. Trimming removed 0 bases from V and 9 bases from J; junction bases left unmatched: 11. The CDR3 sequence is CASSQEVGQGVRPQHF. The CDR3 DNA follows: TGCGCCAGCAGCCAAGAAGTAGGGCAGGGGGTGAGGCCCCAGCATTTT.

The rearrangement uses TRBV7-9 and TRBJ2-2, with TRBD1 as a possible D gene (5 bases). Germline CDR1 reads SEHNR; CDR2 reads FQNEAQ (reference sequence). V lost 8 bases and J lost 6, with 13 bases in between. The CDR3 has 13 amino acids. The CDR3 nucleotides read TGTGCCAGCTCGATAAAGGGGTCCGGGGAGCTGTTTTTT. Residues: CASSIKGSGELFF.

The rearrangement uses TRBV27 and TRBJ1-5, with D possibly TRBD1 on 5 matching bases. The V end lost 5 bases, the J end lost 1 base, and 12 bases lay between the germline ends. CDR3 length: 15 residues. Germline lookup yields CDR1 MNHEY and CDR2 SMNVEV (reference sequence). CDR3 sequence: CASSLLGGSNQPQHF. CDR3 bases: TGTGCCAGCAGTCTGCTGGGGGGGAGCAATCAGCCCCAGCATTTT.

This clone was counted between two and nine times. The rearrangement links TRBV29-1 to TRBJ1-1, with 8 nucleotides matching TRBD1. Trimming at V came to 6 bases and at J to 2 bases, leaving 2 bases not matched to a gene. The CDR3 spans 12 residues. Germline CDR1 and CDR2: SQVTM and ANQGSEA. The CDR3 region is CSVGTGNTEAFF. CDR3 bases: TGCAGCGTCGGGACAGGAAACACTGAAGCTTTCTTT.

The chain links TRBV4-2 to TRBJ2-1; D perhaps matches TRBD2 (6 bases). The V gene's germline CDR1 is LGHNA and CDR2 YNFKEQ. V was trimmed by 0 bases and J by 0 bases, leaving 15 bases between them. The CDR3 consists of 18 residues. In DNA form, the CDR3 reads TGTGCCAGCAGCCAAGATCTTCGCGGGGTAAGCTCCTACAATGAGCAGTTCTTC. Translating it yields CASSQDLRGVSSYNEQFF.

This clone was picked up one time. The rearrangement joins TRBV4-2 to TRBJ2-1; 15 nucleotides agree with TRBD2. The CDR3 totals 16 residues. The V gene end was trimmed by 3 bases and the J gene end by 8 bases; junction bases not matched to a gene: 5. Germline assignment: CDR1 LGHNA and CDR2 YNFKEQ. CDR3 region: CASSQGLAGGGDEQFF. The CDR3 DNA follows: TGTGCCAGCAGCCAGGGACTAGCGGGAGGAGGGGATGAGCAGTTCTTC.

This clone was counted a few times. The CDR3 spells CASSEVKGERGETQYF. The CDR3 DNA reads TGTGCCAGCAGTGAGGTCAAGGGAGAACGAGGGGAGACCCAGTACTTC. The chain recombines TRBV2 with TRBJ2-5; TRBD2 might be the D (5 bases). The CDR3 has 16 amino acids. From germline, CDR1 is SNHLY and CDR2 FYNNEI. Trimming left V 3 bases short and J 5 bases short, with 19 bases between.

By share, this clone counts as medium-sized. The chain recombines TRBV7-9 with TRBJ2-3, with D possibly matching TRBD2 (6 bases). Trimming shortened V by 1 base and J by 0 bases, and 11 bases separated the two germline ends. The CDR3 extends over 16 amino acids. The V gene's germline CDR1 is SEHNR and CDR2 FQNEAQ (reference sequence). The CDR3 region is CASSLEVGTSTDTQYF. The CDR3 DNA follows: TGTGCCAGCAGCTTAGAGGTTGGGACTAGCACAGATACGCAGTATTTT.

This clone occurred a few times. This chain links TRBV30 with TRBJ2-3; TRBD2 agrees at 9 bases. The junction had 2 bases not matched to a gene; V was cut back by 3 bases and J by 1 base. The germline CDR1 and CDR2 sequences are GTSNPN and SVGIG (reference sequence). CDR3 length: 14 residues. Here the CDR3 DNA reads TGTGCCTGGAGCGGCGGGGGGGGCACAGATACGCAGTATTTT. Protein product: CAWSGGGGTDTQYF.

The chain joins TRBV10-1 to TRBJ2-2; D perhaps matches TRBD1 (5 bases). Trimming pared 3 bases from V and 1 base from J, leaving 6 bases between. The CDR3 spans 14 residues. CDR1 WNHNN and CDR2 SYGVQD come from the germline V gene (reference sequence). CDR3 coding DNA: TGCGCCAGCAGTGACAGGGAGAACACCGGGGAGCTGTTTTTT. Protein sequence: CASSDRENTGELFF.